The 16 T cell receptor beta chains given below trace back to one sample, sequenced in a study of T cell responses to AZD1222 COVID-19 vaccine (dated by TCRdb to about 2021). The sample's time point label, decoded: about 28 days (+/-7) after the second vaccine dose. Libraries were prepared through the immunoSEQ multiplex PCR assay. Sourced from immuneACCESS, this table was stored by TCRdb with only in-frame sequences that have V and J called. A share of the clones is absent; for the studies checked, an unresolved V gene accounts for under half, and the remainder has no known explanation. This sample gives some 42,000 clones in total; around four fifths of them show up just once. 18% of the sample belongs to the ten largest clones. The sequences come from peripheral blood, collected 28 days after the second AZD1222 dose. The receptors were sampled from an adult who received the AZD1222 COVID-19 vaccine.

J is TRBJ1-4 and V is TRBV6-1; D ambiguous. V was trimmed by 1 base and J by 0 bases, leaving 12 bases between them. The CDR3 length is 17 residues. The germline CDR1 and CDR2 sequences are MNHNS and SASEGT. CDR3 protein: CASSEVAPLATNEKLFF. The DNA for the CDR3 is TGTGCCAGCAGTGAAGTGGCGCCACTTGCAACTAATGAAAAACTGTTTTTT.

The chain uses TRBV25-1 and TRBJ2-2, with D perhaps assigned TRBD1 or TRBD2 (5 bases each). The CDR3 runs to 16 residues. CDR1 MGHDK and CDR2 SYGVNS come from the germline V gene. V shed 2 bases and J shed 7 bases, with 17 bases lying between them. The CDR3 DNA sequence: TGTGCCAGCAGTGAAGGGGCAGGGAGAAGAGGCGGGGAGCTGTTTTTT. Its protein product is CASSEGAGRRGGELFF.

The chain is built from TRBV7-3 and TRBJ2-4; D might be TRBD1 (5 bases). The CDR3 spans 14 residues. Per germline, CDR1 SGHTA and CDR2 FQGTGA. The germline V and J ends were trimmed by 7 bases and 0 bases, with 10 bases remaining between them. DNA of the CDR3: TGTGCCAGCAATAGGACACTAGCCAAAAACATTCAGTACTTC. It specifies CASNRTLAKNIQYF.

The chain has TRBV3-1 (or the pseudogene TRBV3-2) and TRBJ1-2; a possible D gene is TRBD1 (6 bases). Germline V gene sequence: CDR1 LGHDT, CDR2 YNNKEL (reference sequence). Trimming left V 0 bases short and J 0 bases short, with 14 bases between. This CDR3 has 17 amino acids. Here the CDR3 reads CASSQDRRTVANYGYTF. The CDR3 region has the DNA TGTGCCAGCAGCCAAGACAGGAGGACAGTCGCTAACTATGGCTACACCTTC.

The chain uses TRBV5-1 and TRBJ2-1, with D perhaps matching TRBD1 (5 bases). This CDR3 has 13 residues. Per germline, CDR1 SGHRS and CDR2 YFSETQ. Between the trimmed V and J ends, which lost 4 bases and 8 bases, there was a span of 13 bases. The CDR3 spells CASSQNRIDEQFF. Here the CDR3 DNA reads TGCGCCAGCAGCCAAAACAGGATCGATGAGCAGTTCTTC.

This clone was seen once. The chain links TRBV30 to TRBJ1-2; D not resolved. Looked up from germline, CDR1 is GTSNPN and CDR2 is SVGIG (reference sequence). The CDR3 consists of 13 residues. V was clipped by 3 bases and J by 5 bases, with 13 bases between them. CDR3 bases: TGTGCCTGGAGGGCCCCGGTGAATTATGGCTACACCTTC. Protein product: CAWRAPVNYGYTF.

This sequence joins TRBV5-1 and TRBJ1-2, with D tentatively TRBD1 (5 bases). Deletions cut 2 bases from V and 2 bases from J, with 10 bases between. The germline V gene has CDR1 SGHRS and CDR2 YFSETQ. The CDR3 length is 14 residues. The DNA of the CDR3 is TGCGCCAGCAGCTTCGATGGGGGAAACTATGGCTACACCTTC. Its translation is CASSFDGGNYGYTF.

The V call is TRBV2, the J call TRBJ2-4; 9 bases line up with TRBD1. V lost 2 bases, J lost 5 bases, and 7 bases stayed unmatched. This CDR3 is 16 amino acids long. In germline, CDR1 is SNHLY, CDR2 FYNNEI. CDR3 in amino acids: CASSELTGGYENIQYF. CDR3 nucleotides: TGTGCCAGCAGTGAACTAACAGGGGGCTACGAAAACATTCAGTACTTC.

The rearrangement joins TRBV20-1 to TRBJ1-2; D is perhaps TRBD1 (5 bases). CDR3 length equals 11 residues. Per germline, CDR1 DFQATT and CDR2 SNEGSKA (reference sequence). With 0 bases removed from V and 7 bases from J, the gap between germline ends came to 6 bases. CDR3 DNA sequence: TGCAGTGCTAGAGATCAGGGTGGCTACACCTTC. Translated, it gives CSARDQGGYTF.

V and J are TRBV12-3 or TRBV12-4 and TRBJ1-2; D call uncertain. Trimming pared 2 bases from V and 4 bases from J, leaving 8 bases between. This CDR3 has 13 residues. The CDR3 is CASSLLQLYGYTF. CDR3 in DNA: TGTGCCAGCAGTTTACTGCAGCTCTATGGCTACACCTTC.

DNA for the CDR3: TGTGCCTCAAGGAAGGGCGGGGAGGCCCTCCGGGAGCTGTTTTTT. Its protein is CASRKGGEALRELFF. This chain uses TRBV19 with TRBJ2-2; weak D call: TRBD2 (6 bases). Looked up from germline, CDR1 is LNHDA and CDR2 is SQIVND (reference sequence). V was cut by 11 bases and J by 9 bases, with 25 bases left in between. This CDR3 is 15 amino acids long.

The V gene is TRBV9, the J gene TRBJ1-5; D might be TRBD1 (5 bases). V lost 0 bases to trimming and J lost 7 bases, with 11 bases between them. This CDR3 is 14 amino acids long. Germline CDR1 SGDLS, CDR2 YYNGEE. The CDR3 loop is CASSVDGGQQPQHF. As DNA, the CDR3 is TGTGCCAGCAGCGTAGATGGGGGTCAGCAGCCCCAGCATTTT.

The chain combines TRBV19 with TRBJ1-5, with TRBD1 matching over 9 bases. Germline V CDR1 and CDR2: LNHDA, SQIVND (reference sequence). The length of the CDR3 is 15 residues. V was clipped by 7 bases and J by 7 bases; unmatched bases: 11. The CDR3 DNA reads as TGTGCCAGTACCAGGCACGGACAGGGGATCCAGCCCCAGCATTTT. This translates into CASTRHGQGIQPQHF. Full variable domain (remainder filled in from reference TRBV19 and TRBJ1-5): DGGITQSPKYLFRKEGQNVTLSCEQNLNHDAMYWYRQDPGQGLRLIYYSQIVNDFQKGDIAEGYSVSREKKESFPLTVTSAQKNPTAFYLCASTRHGQGIQPQHFGDGTRLSIL.

The table lists this clone with a few counts. Other DNA sequences in this sample translate to the same CDR3. This chain uses TRBV5-1 with TRBJ2-7; no clear D. CDR1 and CDR2 from the germline V gene are SGHRS and YFSETQ. V gave up 5 bases and J gave up 3 bases, with 12 bases separating them. CDR3 length: 13 residues. The CDR3 loop is CASRGGILYEQYF. The CDR3 coding sequence is TGCGCCAGCAGAGGTGGGATCCTCTACGAGCAGTACTTC. The whole variable domain, remainder taken from reference TRBV5-1 and TRBJ2-7, is KAGVTQTPRYLIKTRGQQVTLSCSPISGHRSVSWYQQTPGQGLQFLFEYFSETQRNKGNFPGRFSGRQFSNSRSEMNVSTLELGDSALYLCASRGGILYEQYFGPGTRLTVT.

The J gene is TRBJ1-5, the V gene TRBV7-2; D is possibly TRBD1 (5 bases). Deletions cut 2 bases from V and 1 base from J, with 9 bases between. Germline CDR1 SGHTA, CDR2 FQGNSA. This CDR3 has 15 amino acids. The CDR3 coding sequence is TGTGCCAGCAGCTTATCAGGGACCAGCAATCAGCCCCAGCATTTT. Protein product: CASSLSGTSNQPQHF.

This clone was seen a single time. This chain links TRBV3-1 (or the pseudogene TRBV3-2) with TRBJ1-3; tentatively, D is TRBD1 (6 bases). With 3 bases removed from V and 4 bases from J, the gap between germline ends came to 13 bases. CDR3 length equals 15 residues. In germline, CDR1 is LGHDT, CDR2 YNNKEL (reference sequence). Written as DNA, the CDR3 is TGTGCCAGCAGCCATGGAGGGGGGTCAGGAAACACCATATATTTT. Protein sequence: CASSHGGGSGNTIYF.